This T cell receptor (beta chain) stems from a study of vaccination effects on CD4 cells after COVID-19. Across the whole study: Antigen-specific CD4+ T cells were expanded (with viral peptide pools) by the ViraFEST assay ahead of sequencing. A density of fewer than 2.5 million PBMC per well was used; these cells were cultured with about 10 IU/ml IL-2 and 10 ug/ml peptides. Study-level points and caveats: Healthy vaccinees showed cross-reactivity with common cold coronaviruses in only 1 of 255 vaccine-induced clones. Clones induced by infection and by vaccine showed marked clonal contraction late after vaccination.

The CDR3 has 14 amino acids. Trimming took 2 bases from V and 1 from J; bases not matched to a gene: 0. The germline CDR1 and CDR2 sequences are SGHRS and YFSETQ. Assay used: immunoSEQ multiplex PCR; TCRdb lists only in-frame clones, some missing. Of 40,000 or so clones in the sample, around 76% were seen once. Comments on this clone: Antigen unknown. Additional DNA sequences in this sample encode the identical CDR3.

The authors isolated CD4+ T cells after around nine days of culture. Sequenced here: CD4+ T cells from PBMCs cultured without peptide, sampled before COVID-19 vaccination. The clonotype was recovered from a human donor who received a COVID-19 vaccine. The chain recombines TRBV5-1 with TRBJ2-3; TRBD2 agrees at 8 bases. The CDR3 is CASSLAGGTDTQYF. Written as DNA, the CDR3 is TGCGCCAGCAGCTTAGCGGGGGGCACAGATACGCAGTATTTT.